These 26 T cell receptor beta chains came from one sample sequenced in a study of cytomegalovirus exposure and HLA in healthy donors. The PCR made use of 60 Vbeta and 13 Jbeta primers. Using immunoSEQ multiplex PCR, the repertoire was profiled, and TCRdb retains in-frame clones only, with some absent. The sample has hundreds of thousands of clones; 70% to 90% are singletons. Sample: PBMCs. The receptors derive from a girl aged 2 to 10 in good health and CMV-seronegative.

The genes are TRBV7-9 and TRBJ1-4, with D unclear. Germline loops: CDR1 SEHNR, CDR2 FQNEAQ (reference sequence). Trimming left V 2 bases short and J 0 bases short, with 4 bases between. The CDR3 has 14 residues. The CDR3 DNA sequence: TGTGCCAGCAGCTTACGGGCAACTAATGAAAAACTGTTTTTT. Protein sequence: CASSLRATNEKLFF.

V and J are TRBV5-1 and TRBJ2-3; D might be TRBD1 (5 bases). Germline V gene lookup returns CDR1 SGHRS and CDR2 YFSETQ. The CDR3 loop spans 15 amino acids. The ends were cut back, 4 bases at V and 0 bases at J, with 12 bases in the middle. The CDR3 nucleotides are TGCGCCAGCAGCCGTTTGGGGCCTAGCACAGATACGCAGTATTTT. The encoded protein is CASSRLGPSTDTQYF.

The V and J genes are TRBV10-2 and TRBJ2-5; D unresolved. The germline CDR1 and CDR2 sequences are WSHSY and SAAADI. This CDR3 has 12 amino acids. With 4 bases removed from V and 3 bases from J, the gap between germline ends came to 6 bases. The CDR3 reads CASSALKETQYF. The CDR3 nucleotides are TGCGCCAGCAGTGCGCTAAAAGAGACCCAGTACTTC.

The chain couples TRBV27 to TRBJ1-2; the match to TRBD1 covers 7 bases. Germline CDR1 and CDR2: MNHEY and SMNVEV (reference sequence). The CDR3 runs 12 residues. The trim removed 4 bases at V and 7 bases at J, leaving 3 bases unmatched. CDR3 DNA sequence: TGTGCCAGCAGTTCGACAGGGATTGGCTACACCTTC. Its translation is CASSSTGIGYTF.

This CDR3 is CASSTHPGGEGYTF. The CDR3 DNA follows: TGTGCCAGCAGCACCCACCCGGGGGGGGAGGGCTACACCTTC. This sequence joins TRBV27 and TRBJ1-2; tentative D call: TRBD1 (5 bases). Trimming cost V 6 bases and J 8 bases, with 19 bases left between them. The CDR3 sequence is 14 residues long. In germline, CDR1 is MNHEY, CDR2 SMNVEV (reference sequence).

The chain employs TRBV5-1 and TRBJ2-2, with a possible D match to TRBD2 (6 bases). From germline, CDR1 is SGHRS and CDR2 YFSETQ. The CDR3 is 12 amino acids. V lost 5 bases and J lost 7, with 9 bases in between. CDR3: CASRREDGELFF. In DNA, the CDR3 is TGCGCCAGCAGGAGGGAGGACGGGGAGCTGTTTTTT.

This chain connects TRBV9 to TRBJ1-2, with TRBD1 matching 11 bases. Germline V gene data show CDR1 as SGDLS and CDR2 as YYNGEE. CDR3 length equals 15 residues. V shed 2 bases, J shed 7 bases, and the junction held 7 bases outside the gene matches. The CDR3 protein is CASSVPGTGGRGYTF. The DNA for the CDR3 is TGTGCCAGCAGCGTCCCCGGGACAGGGGGACGTGGCTACACCTTC.

The chain combines TRBV27 with TRBJ2-7, with 7 bases fitting TRBD1. This CDR3 region has 14 residues. V was pared by 3 bases and J by 7 bases, with 9 bases of the junction left unmatched. Per germline, CDR1 MNHEY and CDR2 SMNVEV (reference sequence). The CDR3 spells CASSFRPGGKEQYF. The DNA of the CDR3 is TGTGCCAGCAGTTTCCGCCCAGGGGGTAAGGAGCAGTACTTC.

This chain links TRBV4-2 with TRBJ2-5; 11 nucleotides line up with TRBD2. V shed 2 bases, J shed 5 bases, and the junction held 4 bases outside the gene matches. The CDR3 has 15 residues. CDR1 is LGHNA and CDR2 is YNFKEQ in the germline V gene. The CDR3 bases are TGTGCCAGCAGCCAACTAGCGGGAGGTGCGGAGACCCAGTACTTC. It codes for CASSQLAGGAETQYF.

This chain joins TRBV5-5 and TRBJ1-2, with 10 bases identical to TRBD1. V was clipped by 4 bases and J by 4 bases; unmatched bases: 10. The germline gives CDR1 SGHKS, CDR2 YYEKEE (reference sequence). The CDR3 has 16 residues. The CDR3 is CASSLWTGGSAYGYTF. DNA for the CDR3: TGTGCCAGCAGCCTTTGGACAGGGGGGTCGGCCTATGGCTACACCTTC.

The rearrangement links TRBV5-1 to TRBJ2-5; maybe TRBD2 (6 bases). The CDR3 sequence is 17 residues long. With 2 bases removed from V and 0 bases from J, the gap between germline ends came to 17 bases. Germline CDR1 and CDR2: SGHRS and YFSETQ. CDR3 amino acids: CASSFDRDSLYQETQYF. The CDR3 DNA reads TGCGCCAGCAGCTTCGACCGGGACTCCCTGTACCAAGAGACCCAGTACTTC.

The table lists this clone with a count of one. The CDR3 DNA reads as TGTGCCAGCAGCGAGAGACTAGCCCTTCACAAGGGGACCCAGTACTTC. It specifies CASSERLALHKGTQYF. This chain connects TRBV2 to TRBJ2-5; 7 bases fit TRBD2. The germline CDR1 and CDR2 sequences are SNHLY and FYNNEI. There are 16 residues in the CDR3. V lost 6 bases to trimming and J lost 7 bases; unmatched junction nucleotides: 17.

The chain is built from TRBV27 and TRBJ1-1; 7 bases map to TRBD1. This CDR3 has 13 amino acids. V gave up 4 bases and J gave up 12 bases; unmatched junction bases: 11. Looked up from germline, CDR1 is MNHEY and CDR2 is SMNVEV (reference sequence). CDR3 sequence (DNA): TGTGCCAGCAGTTCGGGACAGCTTGGTCGAACTTTCTTT. Its protein product is CASSSGQLGRTFF.

This clone appeared a single time. The rearrangement joins TRBV4-1 to TRBJ2-5; 7 bases match TRBD1. With V trimmed by 0 bases and J by 5 bases, 3 bases remained unmatched. Germline CDR1 is MGHRA and CDR2 is YSYEKL. There are 14 residues in the CDR3. In nucleotides, the CDR3 is TGCGCCAGCAGCCAAGAAGGGGGCCAGGAGACCCAGTACTTC. Its translation is CASSQEGGQETQYF.

In nucleotides, the CDR3 is TGTGCCAGTAGTAAAGACAGGGCCAAAAACATTCAGTACTTC. The encoded protein is CASSKDRAKNIQYF. The V call is TRBV19, the J call TRBJ2-4, with D tentatively TRBD1 (6 bases). The germline gives CDR1 LNHDA, CDR2 SQIVND (reference sequence). The germline V and J ends were trimmed by 4 bases and 1 base, with 8 bases remaining between them. The CDR3 is made up of 14 amino acids.

The chain is built from TRBV5-4 and TRBJ2-1; TRBD2 agrees at 12 bases. V lost 7 bases and J lost 4; bases outside the gene matches: 12. Germline CDR1 and CDR2: SGHNT and YYREEE (reference sequence). This CDR3 has 17 amino acids. The CDR3 region is CASGGASGGAEYNEQFF. DNA for the CDR3: TGTGCCAGCGGCGGGGCTAGCGGGGGGGCGGAGTACAATGAGCAGTTCTTC.

The chain uses TRBV7-2 and TRBJ2-1; TRBD2 matches at 9 bases. The J segment lost 7 bases and the V segment lost 5 bases, leaving 12 bases of the junction unmatched. This CDR3 has 16 amino acids. Germline V gives CDR1 SGHTA, CDR2 FQGNSA. The CDR3 DNA reads TGTGCCAGCAGCATAAGACTAGCGGCGATGTTGAATGAGCAGTTCTTC. It translates to CASSIRLAAMLNEQFF.

This clone was observed once. The chain employs TRBV7-2 and TRBJ2-7; 9 bases match TRBD2. Germline loops: CDR1 SGHTA, CDR2 FQGNSA. V gave up 1 base and J gave up 2 bases; unmatched junction bases: 3. CDR3 length equals 15 residues. The CDR3 loop is CASSLEASGTYEQYF. The CDR3 coding sequence is TGTGCCAGCAGCTTAGAGGCTAGCGGGACCTACGAGCAGTACTTC.

This clone showed up just a few times. The chain uses TRBV5-4 and TRBJ2-3; maybe TRBD2 (6 bases). V dropped 1 base and J dropped 3 bases, with 12 bases sitting between them. The germline V gene encodes CDR1 SGHNT and CDR2 YYREEE (reference sequence). CDR3 length: 15 residues. The CDR3 loop reads CASSLSGRGTDTQYF. DNA for the CDR3: TGTGCCAGCAGCTTGTCCGGGAGAGGGACAGATACGCAGTATTTT.

The V call is TRBV27, the J call TRBJ1-4; no reliable D call. This CDR3 has 11 residues. Trimming stripped 8 bases from V and 11 bases from J, with 12 bases between. CDR1 is MNHEY and CDR2 is SMNVEV in the germline V gene (reference sequence). In DNA, the CDR3 is TGTGCCAGCCCCCGCCAGAGGAAACTGTTTTTT. Translation: CASPRQRKLFF.

The chain joins TRBV6-6 to TRBJ2-3; TRBD2 matches 8 bases. The CDR3 runs to 14 residues. Germline trimming cut 6 bases from V and 2 bases from J; bases unmatched to any gene: 4. Germline-derived CDR1 and CDR2 are MNHNY and SVGAGI (reference sequence). The CDR3 bases are TGTGCCAGCAGCACTAGCGGATACACAGATACGCAGTATTTT. Translating it yields CASSTSGYTDTQYF.

The chain is built from TRBV2 and TRBJ1-1; D call uncertain. Germline V gives CDR1 SNHLY, CDR2 FYNNEI. V was clipped by 3 bases and J by 2 bases, with 7 bases between them. The CDR3 has 13 amino acids. The CDR3 protein is CASSEAVNTEAFF. As DNA, the CDR3 is TGTGCCAGCAGTGAGGCAGTTAACACTGAAGCTTTCTTT.

The CDR3 sequence: CASSVGEPHRVQETQYF. The CDR3 coding sequence is TGCGCCAGCAGCGTGGGGGAACCCCACAGGGTCCAAGAGACCCAGTACTTC. This chain links TRBV5-1 with TRBJ2-5; tentatively, D is TRBD1 (6 bases). CDR3 length: 17 amino acids. Germline CDR1 is SGHRS and CDR2 is YFSETQ. Trimming shortened V by 4 bases and J by 1 base, and 20 bases separated the two germline ends.

A few counts support this clone. The chain has TRBV7-9 and TRBJ2-7; 14 positions match TRBD2. Germline V gives CDR1 SEHNR, CDR2 FQNEAQ (reference sequence). Trimming cost V 5 bases and J 3 bases; bases outside gene matches: 3. The CDR3 runs 15 residues. CDR3 sequence reads: CASSEGLAGGYEQYF. Here the CDR3 DNA reads TGTGCCAGCAGCGAAGGACTAGCGGGAGGCTACGAGCAGTACTTC.

A single count supports this clone. This chain joins TRBV6-1 and TRBJ1-2; TRBD1 agrees at 11 bases. V lost 3 bases and J lost 5; bases outside the gene matches: 5. Germline V lookup: CDR1 MNHNS, CDR2 SASEGT. The CDR3 has 15 amino acids. CDR3 DNA: TGTGCCAGCAGTGATGGGGACAGGGGGAGGTATGGCTACACCTTC. Its protein is CASSDGDRGRYGYTF.

The chain recombines TRBV5-1 with TRBJ1-6; D perhaps matches TRBD1 (5 bases). CDR3 size: 13 residues. Germline CDR1 and CDR2: SGHRS and YFSETQ. V lost 7 bases, J lost 10 bases, and 15 bases lay in between. CDR3 sequence reads: CASARERRSPLHF. CDR3 coding DNA: TGCGCCAGCGCCAGGGAACGGAGATCACCCCTCCACTTT.